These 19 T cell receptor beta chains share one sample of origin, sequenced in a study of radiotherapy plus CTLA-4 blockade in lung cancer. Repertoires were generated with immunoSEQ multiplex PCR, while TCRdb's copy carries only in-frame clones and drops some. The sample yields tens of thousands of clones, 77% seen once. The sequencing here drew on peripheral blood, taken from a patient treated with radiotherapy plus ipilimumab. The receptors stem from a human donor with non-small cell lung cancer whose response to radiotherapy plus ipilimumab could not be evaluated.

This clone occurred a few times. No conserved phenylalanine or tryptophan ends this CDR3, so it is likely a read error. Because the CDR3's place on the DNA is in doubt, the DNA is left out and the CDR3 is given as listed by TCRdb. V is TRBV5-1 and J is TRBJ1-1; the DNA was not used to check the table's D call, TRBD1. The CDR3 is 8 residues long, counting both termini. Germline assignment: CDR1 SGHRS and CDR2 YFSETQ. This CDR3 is CASSFHKI.

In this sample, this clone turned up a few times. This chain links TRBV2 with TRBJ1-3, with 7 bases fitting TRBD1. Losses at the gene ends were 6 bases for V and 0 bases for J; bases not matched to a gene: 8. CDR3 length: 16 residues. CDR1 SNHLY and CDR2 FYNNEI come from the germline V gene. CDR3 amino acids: CASRRTQGSSGNTIYF. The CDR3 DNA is TGTGCCAGCAGAAGAACACAGGGGAGCTCTGGAAACACCATATATTTT.

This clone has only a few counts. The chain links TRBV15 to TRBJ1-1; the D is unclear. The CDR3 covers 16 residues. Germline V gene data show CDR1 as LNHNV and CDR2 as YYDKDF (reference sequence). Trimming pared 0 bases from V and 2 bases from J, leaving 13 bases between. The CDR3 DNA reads TGTGCCACCAGCAGAGATCGGAGAGAACTAAACACTGAAGCTTTCTTT. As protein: CATSRDRRELNTEAFF.

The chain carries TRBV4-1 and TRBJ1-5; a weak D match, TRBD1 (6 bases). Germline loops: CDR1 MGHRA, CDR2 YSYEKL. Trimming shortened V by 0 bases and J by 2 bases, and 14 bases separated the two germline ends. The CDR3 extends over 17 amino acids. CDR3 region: CASSQDPPQGGNQPQHF. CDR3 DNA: TGCGCCAGCAGCCAAGACCCCCCACAGGGCGGCAATCAGCCCCAGCATTTT.

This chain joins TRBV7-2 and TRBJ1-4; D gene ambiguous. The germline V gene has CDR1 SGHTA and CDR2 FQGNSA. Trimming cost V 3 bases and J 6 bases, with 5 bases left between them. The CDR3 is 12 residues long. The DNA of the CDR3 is TGTGCCAGCAGCTTCATAGATGAAAAACTGTTTTTT. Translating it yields CASSFIDEKLFF.

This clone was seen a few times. For the CDR3, the DNA is TGTGCCAGCGGACAGGGGTGGGGAGAGACCCAGTACTTC. Its translation: CASGQGWGETQYF. The gene calls are TRBV7-7 and TRBJ2-5; 9 bases are a match to TRBD1. The CDR3 runs to 13 residues. The V and J ends lost 8 bases and 4 bases, in that order; junction bases with no gene match: 5. The V gene's germline CDR1 is SSHAT and CDR2 FNYEAQ (reference sequence). The whole variable domain, remainder taken from reference TRBV7-7 and TRBJ2-5, is GAGVSQSPRYKVTKRGQDVTLRCDPISSHATLYWYQQALGQGPEFLTYFNYEAQPDKSGLPSDRFSAERPEGSISTLTIQRTEQRDSAMYRCASGQGWGETQYFGPGTRLLVL.

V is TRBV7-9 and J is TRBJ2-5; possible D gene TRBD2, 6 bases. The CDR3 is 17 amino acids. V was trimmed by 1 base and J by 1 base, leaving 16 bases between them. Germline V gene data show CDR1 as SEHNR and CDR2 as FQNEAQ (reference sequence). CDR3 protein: CASSLVVGDWTQETQYF. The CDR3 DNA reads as TGTGCCAGCAGCTTAGTGGTAGGGGACTGGACCCAAGAGACCCAGTACTTC.

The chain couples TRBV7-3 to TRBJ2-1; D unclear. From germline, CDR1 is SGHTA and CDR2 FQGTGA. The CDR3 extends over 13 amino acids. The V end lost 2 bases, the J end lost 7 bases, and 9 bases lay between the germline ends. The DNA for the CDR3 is TGTGCCAGCAGCTTAGCTCCCCAGAATGAGCAGTTCTTC. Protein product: CASSLAPQNEQFF.

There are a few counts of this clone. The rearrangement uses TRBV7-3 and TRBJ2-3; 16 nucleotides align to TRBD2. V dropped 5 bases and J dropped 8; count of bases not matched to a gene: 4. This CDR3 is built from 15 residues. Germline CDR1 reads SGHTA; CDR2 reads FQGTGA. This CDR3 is CASSPGTSGRGTQYF. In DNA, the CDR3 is TGTGCCAGCAGCCCCGGGACTAGCGGGAGGGGTACGCAGTATTTT.

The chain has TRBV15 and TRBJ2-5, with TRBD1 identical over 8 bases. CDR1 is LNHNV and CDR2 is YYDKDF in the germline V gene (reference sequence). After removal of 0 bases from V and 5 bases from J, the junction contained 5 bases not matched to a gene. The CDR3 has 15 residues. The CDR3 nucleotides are TGTGCCACCAGCAGAGACAGGGGGCCTTTGGAGACCCAGTACTTC. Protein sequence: CATSRDRGPLETQYF.

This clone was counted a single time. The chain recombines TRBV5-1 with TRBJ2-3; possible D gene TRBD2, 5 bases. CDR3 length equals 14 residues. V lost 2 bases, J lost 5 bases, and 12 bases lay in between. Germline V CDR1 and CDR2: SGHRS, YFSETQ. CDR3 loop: CASSFGGGGDTQYF. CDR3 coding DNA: TGCGCCAGCAGCTTCGGCGGAGGTGGAGATACGCAGTATTTT.

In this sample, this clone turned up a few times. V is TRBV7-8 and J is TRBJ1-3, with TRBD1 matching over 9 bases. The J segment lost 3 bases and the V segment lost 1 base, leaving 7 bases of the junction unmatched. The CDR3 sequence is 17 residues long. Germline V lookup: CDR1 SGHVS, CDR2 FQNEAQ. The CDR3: CASSLVTGGAFGNTIYF. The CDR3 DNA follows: TGTGCCAGCAGCTTAGTAACAGGGGGCGCGTTTGGAAACACCATATATTTT.

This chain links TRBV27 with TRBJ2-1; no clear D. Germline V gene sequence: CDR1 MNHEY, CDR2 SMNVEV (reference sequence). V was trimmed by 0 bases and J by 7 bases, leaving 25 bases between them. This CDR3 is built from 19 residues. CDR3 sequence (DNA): TGTGCCAGCAGTTTATCTCCTTGGCCCGCCGGGTCGGTTGCTAATGAGCAGTTCTTC. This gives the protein CASSLSPWPAGSVANEQFF.

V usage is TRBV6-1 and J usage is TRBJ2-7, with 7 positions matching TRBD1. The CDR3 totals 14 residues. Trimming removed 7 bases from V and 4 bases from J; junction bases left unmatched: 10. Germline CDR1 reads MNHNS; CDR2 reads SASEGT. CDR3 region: CASTMGQNLYEQYF. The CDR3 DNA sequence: TGTGCCAGCACCATGGGACAGAACCTATACGAGCAGTACTTC.

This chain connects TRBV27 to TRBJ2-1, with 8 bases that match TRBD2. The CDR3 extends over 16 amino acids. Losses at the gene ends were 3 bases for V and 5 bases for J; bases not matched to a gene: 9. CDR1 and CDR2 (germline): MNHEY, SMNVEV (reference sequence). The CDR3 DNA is TGTGCCAGCAGTTTTGCGAGCGGGAGATTGAACAATGAGCAGTTCTTC. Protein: CASSFASGRLNNEQFF.

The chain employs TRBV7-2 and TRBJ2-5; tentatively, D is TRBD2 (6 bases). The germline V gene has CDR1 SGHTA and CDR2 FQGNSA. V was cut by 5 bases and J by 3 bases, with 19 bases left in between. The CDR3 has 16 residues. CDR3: CASSLRGTGLKETQYF. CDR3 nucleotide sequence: TGTGCCAGCAGCCTTCGGGGGACCGGCCTGAAAGAGACCCAGTACTTC.

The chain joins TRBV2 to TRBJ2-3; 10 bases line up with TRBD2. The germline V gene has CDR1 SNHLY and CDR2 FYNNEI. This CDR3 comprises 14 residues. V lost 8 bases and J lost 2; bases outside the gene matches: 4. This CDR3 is CASLAGVVTDTQYF. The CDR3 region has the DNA TGTGCCAGCCTAGCGGGGGTGGTCACAGATACGCAGTATTTT.

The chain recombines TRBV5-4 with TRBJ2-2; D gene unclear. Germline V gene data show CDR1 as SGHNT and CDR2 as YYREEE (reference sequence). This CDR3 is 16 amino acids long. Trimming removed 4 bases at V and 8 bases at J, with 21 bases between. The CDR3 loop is CASSPSYSQSLGELFF. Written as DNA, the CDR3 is TGTGCCAGCAGCCCCTCTTATAGCCAAAGTTTGGGGGAGCTGTTTTTT. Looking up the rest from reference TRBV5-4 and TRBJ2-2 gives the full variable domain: ETGVTQSPTHLIKTRGQQVTLRCSSQSGHNTVSWYQQALGQGPQFIFQYYREEENGRGNFPPRFSGLQFPNYSSELNVNALELDDSALYLCASSPSYSQSLGELFFGEGSRLTVL.

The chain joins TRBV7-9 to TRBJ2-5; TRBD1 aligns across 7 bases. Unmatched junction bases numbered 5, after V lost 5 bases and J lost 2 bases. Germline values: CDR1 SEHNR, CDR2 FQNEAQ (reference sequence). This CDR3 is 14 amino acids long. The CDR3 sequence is CASSAAGGQETQYF. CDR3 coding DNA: TGTGCCAGCAGCGCCGCAGGGGGTCAAGAGACCCAGTACTTC.